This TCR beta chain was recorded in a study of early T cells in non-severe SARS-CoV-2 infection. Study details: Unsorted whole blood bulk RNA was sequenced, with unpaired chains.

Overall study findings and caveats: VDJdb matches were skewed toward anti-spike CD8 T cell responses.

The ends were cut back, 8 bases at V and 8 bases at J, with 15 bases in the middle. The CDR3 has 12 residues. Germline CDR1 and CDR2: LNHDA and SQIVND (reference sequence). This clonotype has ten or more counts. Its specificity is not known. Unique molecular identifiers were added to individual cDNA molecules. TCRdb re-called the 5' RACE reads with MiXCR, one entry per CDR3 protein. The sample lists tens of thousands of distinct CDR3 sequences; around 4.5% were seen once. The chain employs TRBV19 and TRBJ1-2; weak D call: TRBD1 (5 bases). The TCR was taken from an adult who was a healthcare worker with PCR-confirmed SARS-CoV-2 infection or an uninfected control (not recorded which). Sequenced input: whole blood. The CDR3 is CASGHRGGGYTF. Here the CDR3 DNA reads TGTGCCAGTGGACACCGGGGTGGCGGCTACACCTTC. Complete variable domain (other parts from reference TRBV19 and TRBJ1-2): DGGITQSPKYLFRKEGQNVTLSCEQNLNHDAMYWYRQDPGQGLRLIYYSQIVNDFQKGDIAEGYSVSREKKESFPLTVTSAQKNPTAFYLCASGHRGGGYTFGSGTRLTVV.